The 13 T cell receptor beta chains given below trace back to one sample, sequenced in a study of blood T cell repertoires in COVID-19. The protocol was immunoSEQ multiplex PCR, while the TCRdb copy is restricted to in-frame clones and leaves out a portion. This table has approximately 200,000 clones, 65% to 90% appearing once. Sequenced: peripheral blood. These receptors were collected from a woman between 50 and 59 years old with acute or convalescent COVID-19.

This clone was counted a single time. This rearrangement joins TRBV4-1 to TRBJ1-5; maybe TRBD1 (6 bases). This CDR3 spans 15 amino acids. The germline V gene encodes CDR1 MGHRA and CDR2 YSYEKL. V was trimmed by 1 base and J by 5 bases, leaving 12 bases between them. The CDR3 DNA reads TGCGCCAGCAGCCAAGGAGGGGGGGGCGATCAGCCCCAGCATTTT. Translated: CASSQGGGGDQPQHF.

The rearrangement joins TRBV27 to TRBJ1-5; no clear D. Germline V gene sequence: CDR1 MNHEY, CDR2 SMNVEV (reference sequence). Trimming pared 5 bases from V and 0 bases from J, leaving 8 bases between. The CDR3 totals 14 residues. The CDR3 nucleotides are TGTGCCAGCAGTCAAAGCTTTAGCAATCAGCCCCAGCATTTT. Amino acids: CASSQSFSNQPQHF.

The chain links TRBV4-1 to TRBJ1-4; D not resolved. Germline values: CDR1 MGHRA, CDR2 YSYEKL. The CDR3 sequence is 15 residues long. Trimming left V 5 bases short and J 8 bases short, with 18 bases between. The CDR3 region is CASSGEGGFGEKLFF. The CDR3 nucleotides read TGCGCCAGCAGCGGAGAAGGCGGGTTCGGGGAAAAACTGTTTTTT.

V is TRBV4-2 and J is TRBJ1-3; the match to TRBD1 covers 9 bases. Germline CDR1 and CDR2: LGHNA and YNFKEQ. V trimming: 8 bases; J trimming: 4 bases; junction bases outside the gene matches: 9. There are 15 residues in the CDR3. The CDR3 region is CASAGTGIVGNTIYF. CDR3 bases: TGTGCCAGCGCCGGGACAGGGATAGTAGGAAACACCATATATTTT.

This chain uses TRBV19 with TRBJ1-5; D ambiguous. V was clipped by 3 bases and J by 6 bases, with 15 bases between them. The germline V gene encodes CDR1 LNHDA and CDR2 SQIVND (reference sequence). The CDR3 runs 15 residues. CDR3 DNA sequence: TGTGCCAGTAGTATCAAGGGCCTGAGCGGTCAGCCCCAGCATTTT. It is translated as CASSIKGLSGQPQHF. The full variable domain, rest sourced from reference TRBV19 and TRBJ1-5, is DGGITQSPKYLFRKEGQNVTLSCEQNLNHDAMYWYRQDPGQGLRLIYYSQIVNDFQKGDIAEGYSVSREKKESFPLTVTSAQKNPTAFYLCASSIKGLSGQPQHFGDGTRLSIL.

This chain joins TRBV28 and TRBJ2-7; D is perhaps TRBD1 (6 bases). The V end was cut by 6 bases, the J end by 5 bases, with 17 bases between. The CDR3 is 14 amino acids. CDR1 and CDR2 (germline): MDHEN, SYDVKM. This chain's CDR3 is CASRFTGIGDEQYF. The CDR3, as DNA: TGTGCCAGCAGGTTCACAGGGATAGGCGACGAGCAGTACTTC.

V and J are TRBV2 and TRBJ1-2; D gene unclear. The germline V gene has CDR1 SNHLY and CDR2 FYNNEI. The CDR3 sequence is 12 residues long. Trimming removed 6 bases at V and 2 bases at J, with 7 bases between. CDR3 bases: TGTGCCAGCAGCTCCTTAAACTATGGCTACACCTTC. This sequence encodes CASSSLNYGYTF.

This clone was detected once. This chain joins TRBV5-1 and TRBJ1-3; weak D call: TRBD1 (5 bases). The CDR3 has 15 residues. V gave up 4 bases and J gave up 1 base, with 12 bases separating them. Germline CDR1 and CDR2: SGHRS and YFSETQ. The CDR3 nucleotides are TGCGCCAGCAGCGTAACTCAGGGATCTGGAAACACCATATATTTT. Its translation: CASSVTQGSGNTIYF.

This clone was observed a single time. The rearrangement uses TRBV19 and TRBJ2-1, with 10 bases lining up with TRBD2. Germline assignment: CDR1 LNHDA and CDR2 SQIVND (reference sequence). The CDR3 covers 14 residues. V gave up 5 bases and J gave up 8 bases; unmatched junction bases: 6. The CDR3 spells CASSLGLAIHEQFF. The CDR3, as DNA: TGTGCCAGTAGTCTGGGACTAGCGATTCATGAGCAGTTCTTC. The full variable domain, rest sourced from reference TRBV19 and TRBJ2-1, is DGGITQSPKYLFRKEGQNVTLSCEQNLNHDAMYWYRQDPGQGLRLIYYSQIVNDFQKGDIAEGYSVSREKKESFPLTVTSAQKNPTAFYLCASSLGLAIHEQFFGPGTRLTVL.

CDR3: CASSQGGATNEKLFF. The CDR3 DNA reads as TGTGCCAGCAGCCAGGGGGGTGCAACTAATGAAAAACTGTTTTTT. J is TRBJ1-4 and V is TRBV5-6; the match to TRBD1 covers 7 bases. V lost 4 bases to trimming and J lost 0 bases; unmatched junction nucleotides: 3. This CDR3 contains 15 residues. Germline values: CDR1 SGHDT, CDR2 YYEEEE.

V and J are TRBV28 and TRBJ2-3; possible D gene TRBD1, 8 bases. The germline V gene encodes CDR1 MDHEN and CDR2 SYDVKM. The CDR3 consists of 15 residues. With 5 bases removed from V and 9 bases from J, the gap between germline ends came to 21 bases. The CDR3 sequence is CASSLQGGRSGTQYF. CDR3 sequence (DNA): TGTGCCAGCAGTCTACAGGGGGGGAGGTCGGGCACGCAGTATTTT.

The V and J genes are TRBV5-1 and TRBJ2-1; TRBD2 aligns across 11 bases. The trim removed 3 bases at V and 5 bases at J, leaving 7 bases unmatched. The CDR3 is 16 amino acids. Per germline, CDR1 SGHRS and CDR2 YFSETQ. The CDR3 DNA reads as TGCGCCAGCAGCTCTTTGGCTAGCGGGAGGAACAATGAGCAGTTCTTC. Residues: CASSSLASGRNNEQFF.

The genes are TRBV19 and TRBJ1-6; 7 bases are a match to TRBD1. The J segment lost 14 bases and the V segment lost 0 bases, leaving 13 bases of the junction unmatched. CDR1 LNHDA and CDR2 SQIVND come from the germline V gene (reference sequence). This CDR3 is 16 amino acids long. The CDR3 is CASSIERTGLGVALHF. CDR3 coding DNA: TGTGCCAGTAGTATAGAGAGGACAGGTTTAGGTGTGGCCCTCCACTTT.